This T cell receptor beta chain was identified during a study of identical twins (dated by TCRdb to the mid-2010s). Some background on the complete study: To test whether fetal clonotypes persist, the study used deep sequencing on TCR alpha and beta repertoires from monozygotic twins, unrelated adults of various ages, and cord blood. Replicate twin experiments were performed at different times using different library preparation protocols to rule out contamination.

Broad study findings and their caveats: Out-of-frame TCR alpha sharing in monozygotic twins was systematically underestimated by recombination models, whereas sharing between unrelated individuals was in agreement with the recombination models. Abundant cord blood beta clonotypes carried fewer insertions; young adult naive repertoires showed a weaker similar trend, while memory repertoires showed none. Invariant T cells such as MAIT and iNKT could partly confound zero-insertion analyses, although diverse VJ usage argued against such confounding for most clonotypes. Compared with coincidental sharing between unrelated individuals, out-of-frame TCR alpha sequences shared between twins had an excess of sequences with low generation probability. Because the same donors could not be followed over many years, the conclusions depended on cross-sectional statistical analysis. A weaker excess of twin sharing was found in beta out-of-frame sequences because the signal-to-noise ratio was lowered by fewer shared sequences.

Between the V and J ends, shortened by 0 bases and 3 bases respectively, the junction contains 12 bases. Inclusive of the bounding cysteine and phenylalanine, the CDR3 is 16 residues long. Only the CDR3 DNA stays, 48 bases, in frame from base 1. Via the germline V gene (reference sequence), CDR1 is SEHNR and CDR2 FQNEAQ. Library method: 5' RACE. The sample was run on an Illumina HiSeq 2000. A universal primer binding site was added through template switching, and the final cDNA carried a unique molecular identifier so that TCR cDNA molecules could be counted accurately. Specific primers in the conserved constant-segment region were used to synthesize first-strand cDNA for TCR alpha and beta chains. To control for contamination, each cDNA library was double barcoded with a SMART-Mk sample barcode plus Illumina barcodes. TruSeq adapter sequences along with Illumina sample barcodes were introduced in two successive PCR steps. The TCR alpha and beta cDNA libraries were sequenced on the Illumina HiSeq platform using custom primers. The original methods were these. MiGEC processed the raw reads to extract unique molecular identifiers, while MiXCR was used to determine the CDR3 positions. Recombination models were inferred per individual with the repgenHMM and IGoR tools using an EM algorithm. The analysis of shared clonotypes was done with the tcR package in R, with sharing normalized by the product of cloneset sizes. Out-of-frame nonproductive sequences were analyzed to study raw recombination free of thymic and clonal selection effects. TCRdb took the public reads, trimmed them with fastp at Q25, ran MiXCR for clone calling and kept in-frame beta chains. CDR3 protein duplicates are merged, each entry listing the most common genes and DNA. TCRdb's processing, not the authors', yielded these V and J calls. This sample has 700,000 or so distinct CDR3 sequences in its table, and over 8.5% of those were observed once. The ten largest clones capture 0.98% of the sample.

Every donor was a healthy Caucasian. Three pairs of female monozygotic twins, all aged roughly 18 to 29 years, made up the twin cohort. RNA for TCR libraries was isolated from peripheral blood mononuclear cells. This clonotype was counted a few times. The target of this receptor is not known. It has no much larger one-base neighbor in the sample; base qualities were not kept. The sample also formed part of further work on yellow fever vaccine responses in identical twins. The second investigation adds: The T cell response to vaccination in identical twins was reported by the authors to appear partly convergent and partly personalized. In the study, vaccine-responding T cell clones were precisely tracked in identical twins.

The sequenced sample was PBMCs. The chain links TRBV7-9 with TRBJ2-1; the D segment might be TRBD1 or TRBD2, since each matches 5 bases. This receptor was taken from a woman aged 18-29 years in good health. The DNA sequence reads TGTGCCAGCAGCTTAGCAAGAATGAGGGGCTACAATGAGCAGTTCTTC. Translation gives CASSLARMRGYNEQFF. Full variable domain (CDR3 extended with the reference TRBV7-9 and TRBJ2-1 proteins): DTGVSQNPRHKITKRGQNVTFRCDPISEHNRLYWYRQTLGQGPEFLTYFQNEAQLEKSRLLSDRFSAERPKGSFSTLEIQRTEQGDSAMYLCASSLARMRGYNEQFFGPGTRLTVL.